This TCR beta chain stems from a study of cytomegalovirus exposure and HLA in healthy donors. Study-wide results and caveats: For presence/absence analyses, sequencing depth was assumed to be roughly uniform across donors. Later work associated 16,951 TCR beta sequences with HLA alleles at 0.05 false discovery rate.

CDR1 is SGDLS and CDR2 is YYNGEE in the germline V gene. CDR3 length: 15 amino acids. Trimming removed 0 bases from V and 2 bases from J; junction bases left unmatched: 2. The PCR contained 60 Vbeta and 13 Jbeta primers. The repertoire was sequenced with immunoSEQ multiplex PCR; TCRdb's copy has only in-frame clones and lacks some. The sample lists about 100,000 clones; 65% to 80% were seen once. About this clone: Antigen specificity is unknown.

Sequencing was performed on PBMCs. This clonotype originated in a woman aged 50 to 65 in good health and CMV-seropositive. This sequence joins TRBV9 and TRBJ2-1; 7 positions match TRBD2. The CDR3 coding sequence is TGTGCCAGCAGCGTAGCGGGAGGAACCTACAATGAGCAGTTCTTC. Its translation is CASSVAGGTYNEQFF.